These 14 T cell receptor beta chains were all obtained from the same sample, sequenced in a study of blood T cell repertoires in COVID-19. Clones were sequenced by immunoSEQ multiplex PCR, and TCRdb holds only the in-frame ones, with some missing. Of 100,000 to 150,000 clones in the sample, nearly 90% were seen once. Sequenced: peripheral blood. All receptors come from a woman over 75 with acute or convalescent COVID-19.

The rearrangement links TRBV7-8 to TRBJ2-7; the D gene is possibly TRBD2 (6 bases). Per the germline V gene, CDR1 is SGHVS and CDR2 is FQNEAQ. Trimming pared 9 bases from V and 5 bases from J, leaving 20 bases between. This CDR3 region has 14 residues. Here the CDR3 reads CASNWGVIGHEQYF. The CDR3 DNA reads TGTGCCAGTAATTGGGGGGTGATCGGGCACGAGCAGTACTTC.

The V and J genes are TRBV18 and TRBJ1-2, with TRBD1 matching over 7 bases. The V gene's germline CDR1 is KGHSH and CDR2 LQKENI. V shed 3 bases and J 4 bases; nucleotides not matched to a gene: 20. CDR3 size: 19 residues. This CDR3 reads CASSPTGRQDNGRFYGYTF. The CDR3 region has the DNA TGTGCCAGCTCACCGACAGGGCGACAGGACAACGGACGTTTCTATGGCTACACCTTC.

This chain connects TRBV9 to TRBJ2-1, with a weak D call TRBD2 (5 bases). The CDR3 totals 13 residues. Per germline, CDR1 SGDLS and CDR2 YYNGEE. Trimming removed 1 base from V and 9 bases from J, with 11 bases in between. CDR3 region: CASSVLPAGEQFF. CDR3 in DNA: TGTGCCAGCAGCGTATTGCCCGCGGGTGAGCAGTTCTTC. Based on the CDR3 plus reference TRBV9 and TRBJ2-1, the full variable domain is DSGVTQTPKHLITATGQRVTLRCSPRSGDLSVYWYQQSLDQGLQFLIQYYNGEERAKGNILERFSAQQFPDLHSELNLSSLELGDSALYFCASSVLPAGEQFFGPGTRLTVL.

The rearrangement joins TRBV5-5 to TRBJ2-7; 8 positions match TRBD1. The CDR3 runs to 15 residues. The trim removed 2 bases at V and 2 bases at J, leaving 6 bases unmatched. Germline V gives CDR1 SGHKS, CDR2 YYEKEE (reference sequence). The CDR3 DNA reads as TGTGCCAGCAGCTTTTTATCACAGGGGGCCTACGAGCAGTACTTC. Amino acids: CASSFLSQGAYEQYF.

The V and J genes are TRBV7-2 and TRBJ1-1; 7 bases fit TRBD1. Germline V gene data show CDR1 as SGHTA and CDR2 as FQGNSA. The CDR3 loop spans 15 amino acids. The ends lost 2 bases at V and 5 bases at J; junction bases unmatched: 8. CDR3 in DNA: TGTGCCAGCAGCTTAACTTTAGGGGGCAAGACTGAAGCTTTCTTT. It translates to CASSLTLGGKTEAFF.

The chain combines TRBV9 with TRBJ1-3; D unclear. V was clipped by 4 bases and J by 2 bases, with 4 bases between them. CDR3 length: 12 amino acids. Germline lookup yields CDR1 SGDLS and CDR2 YYNGEE. The CDR3 sequence: CASSTAGNTIYF. CDR3 nucleotides: TGTGCCAGCAGCACAGCTGGAAACACCATATATTTT. The variable domain in full, with the rest retrieved from reference TRBV9 and TRBJ1-3, is DSGVTQTPKHLITATGQRVTLRCSPRSGDLSVYWYQQSLDQGLQFLIQYYNGEERAKGNILERFSAQQFPDLHSELNLSSLELGDSALYFCASSTAGNTIYFGEGSWLTVV.

The chain couples TRBV9 to TRBJ2-7, with 7 bases identical to TRBD2. The ends lost 3 bases at V and 0 bases at J; junction bases unmatched: 9. This CDR3 is built from 16 residues. CDR1 and CDR2 (germline): SGDLS, YYNGEE. CDR3 coding DNA: TGTGCCAGCAGCGCGGGGACTACCACTTTCTCCTACGAGCAGTACTTC. It specifies CASSAGTTTFSYEQYF. Complete variable domain (other parts from reference TRBV9 and TRBJ2-7): DSGVTQTPKHLITATGQRVTLRCSPRSGDLSVYWYQQSLDQGLQFLIQYYNGEERAKGNILERFSAQQFPDLHSELNLSSLELGDSALYFCASSAGTTTFSYEQYFGPGTRLTVT.

The chain uses TRBV19 and TRBJ1-1, with 7 bases matching TRBD1. CDR3 length: 15 amino acids. The germline gives CDR1 LNHDA, CDR2 SQIVND (reference sequence). V lost 4 bases and J lost 0; bases outside the gene matches: 5. In nucleotides, the CDR3 is TGTGCCAGTAGTAAAACGGGACAGCTGAACACTGAAGCTTTCTTT. Translation gives CASSKTGQLNTEAFF.

Only a few counts were recorded for this clone. This rearrangement joins TRBV7-2 to TRBJ2-5, with TRBD2 matching over 9 bases. The CDR3 runs 15 residues. Losses at the gene ends were 1 base for V and 5 bases for J; bases not matched to a gene: 5. The germline CDR1 and CDR2 sequences are SGHTA and FQGNSA. The CDR3 loop reads CASSLVAGGRETQYF. The CDR3 DNA reads TGTGCCAGCAGCTTAGTCGCGGGGGGGCGGGAGACCCAGTACTTC.

This chain joins TRBV5-1 and TRBJ2-5; 10 bases line up with TRBD1. V gave up 1 base and J gave up 3 bases; unmatched junction bases: 6. Germline V gene data show CDR1 as SGHRS and CDR2 as YFSETQ. CDR3 length equals 16 residues. For the CDR3, the DNA is TGCGCCAGCAGCTTGTCTATCGGACAGGGGGAAGAGACCCAGTACTTC. The encoded protein is CASSLSIGQGEETQYF.

In its sample, this clone was seen once. This rearrangement joins TRBV4-1 to TRBJ2-3; 13 bases align to TRBD2. The CDR3 has 15 residues. Trimming cost V 5 bases and J 4 bases; bases outside gene matches: 3. Germline CDR1 and CDR2: MGHRA and YSYEKL. The CDR3 reads CASSFGLAGADTQYF. CDR3 sequence (DNA): TGCGCCAGCAGCTTCGGACTAGCGGGAGCAGATACGCAGTATTTT.

This chain uses TRBV7-9 with TRBJ2-5, with D possibly matching TRBD1 (5 bases). Germline V gene lookup returns CDR1 SEHNR and CDR2 FQNEAQ (reference sequence). V was clipped by 5 bases and J by 2 bases, with 18 bases between them. The CDR3 covers 16 residues. The CDR3 sequence is CASSPQGLRGQETQYF. As DNA, the CDR3 is TGTGCCAGCAGCCCCCAGGGTTTACGCGGTCAAGAGACCCAGTACTTC.

This chain joins TRBV4-2 and TRBJ1-1; D perhaps matches TRBD1 (6 bases). The CDR3 runs to 15 residues. The germline CDR1 and CDR2 sequences are LGHNA and YNFKEQ. V was clipped by 0 bases and J by 1 base, with 9 bases between them. The CDR3 bases are TGTGCCAGCAGCCAAGAAGGGACAAAGAACACTGAAGCTTTCTTT. Protein product: CASSQEGTKNTEAFF.

This chain links TRBV6-5 with TRBJ1-1; D is possibly TRBD1 (5 bases). The germline CDR1 and CDR2 sequences are MNHEY and SVGAGI. V was cut by 8 bases and J by 0 bases, with 13 bases left in between. This CDR3 has 14 amino acids. Here the CDR3 reads CASGRGAVNTEAFF. DNA for the CDR3: TGTGCCAGCGGTAGGGGCGCGGTGAACACTGAAGCTTTCTTT.